One sample yielded the 30 T cell receptor beta chains listed below, sequenced in a study of blood T cell repertoires in COVID-19. TCRdb's table, derived via immunoSEQ multiplex PCR, lists solely in-frame clones and lacks some. The table includes some 120,000 clones, roughly 72% detected once. Source material: peripheral blood. The receptors originated from an older man with COVID-19, enrolled during active disease.

The chain uses TRBV6-5 and TRBJ2-5, with D maybe TRBD2 (5 bases). Trimming stripped 6 bases from V and 2 bases from J, with 16 bases between. The CDR3 spans 15 residues. From germline, CDR1 is MNHEY and CDR2 SVGAGI. Here the CDR3 DNA reads TGTGCCAGCAGCCGGGGTCGGATAGCTCAAGAGACCCAGTACTTC. It codes for CASSRGRIAQETQYF.

Here the CDR3 DNA reads TGCGCCAGCAGCTTGGGTCTGAGGACTGAAGCTTTCTTT. Translation: CASSLGLRTEAFF. V gene TRBV5-1 combines with J gene TRBJ1-1; D remains unclear. Germline-derived CDR1 and CDR2 are SGHRS and YFSETQ. CDR3 length: 13 amino acids. Trimming removed 0 bases at V and 5 bases at J, with 8 bases between.

The chain employs TRBV18 and TRBJ2-2; 7 positions agree with TRBD2. The CDR3 consists of 14 residues. The ends lost 3 bases at V and 6 bases at J; junction bases unmatched: 4. Germline CDR1 KGHSH, CDR2 LQKENI. The CDR3 nucleotides are TGTGCCAGCTCACCGAGGCGGGAGCCCGGGGAGCTGTTTTTT. Its translation is CASSPRREPGELFF.

V and J are TRBV7-8 and TRBJ2-7; no firm D call. Trimming removed 1 base at V and 2 bases at J, with 9 bases between. CDR1 SGHVS and CDR2 FQNEAQ come from the germline V gene. CDR3 length: 14 residues. CDR3 sequence reads: CASSLGIHTYEQYF. The CDR3 DNA reads TGTGCCAGCAGCTTAGGTATCCACACCTACGAGCAGTACTTC. Based on the CDR3 plus reference TRBV7-8 and TRBJ2-7, the full variable domain is GAGVSQSPRYKVAKRGQDVALRCDPISGHVSLFWYQQALGQGPEFLTYFQNEAQLDKSGLPSDRFFAERPEGSVSTLKIQRTQQEDSAVYLCASSLGIHTYEQYFGPGTRLTVT.

This chain connects TRBV18 to TRBJ2-3, with 7 bases identical to TRBD1. The CDR3 length is 15 residues. The trim removed 3 bases at V and 0 bases at J, leaving 3 bases unmatched. Germline-derived CDR1 and CDR2 are KGHSH and LQKENI. CDR3: CASSPGTASTDTQYF. The CDR3 DNA reads TGTGCCAGCTCACCCGGGACAGCTAGCACAGATACGCAGTATTTT.

The rearrangement uses TRBV9 and TRBJ2-2, with TRBD2 matching over 10 bases. From germline, CDR1 is SGDLS and CDR2 YYNGEE. Trimming at V came to 0 bases and at J to 4 bases, leaving 6 bases not matched to a gene. The CDR3 runs 17 residues. The chain's CDR3 is CASSVGPAGGPTGELFF. The CDR3 DNA sequence: TGTGCCAGCAGCGTAGGTCCAGCGGGAGGGCCCACCGGGGAGCTGTTTTTT.

This clone showed up just a few times. V gene TRBV6-5 combines with J gene TRBJ1-5; a weak D match, TRBD1 (6 bases). Germline V lookup: CDR1 MNHEY, CDR2 SVGAGI. This CDR3 is 14 amino acids long. The V end lost 2 bases, the J end lost 9 bases, and 14 bases lay between the germline ends. The CDR3 DNA reads TGTGCCAGCAGTTACGGTTCAGGGGAACGGCCCCAGCATTTT. Protein: CASSYGSGERPQHF.

The chain combines TRBV7-9 with TRBJ2-5; 8 bases map to TRBD2. V was clipped by 5 bases and J by 3 bases; unmatched bases: 11. CDR3 length: 16 amino acids. Germline-derived CDR1 and CDR2 are SEHNR and FQNEAQ (reference sequence). The chain's CDR3 is CASSIRVTSGEETQYF. The DNA for the CDR3 is TGTGCCAGCAGCATTCGAGTCACTAGCGGAGAAGAGACCCAGTACTTC.

CDR3 residues: CASNSAGEEYGYTF. CDR3 in DNA: TGTGCCAGCAACTCGGCAGGGGAAGAATATGGCTACACCTTC. The rearrangement links TRBV28 to TRBJ1-2; D may be TRBD1 (6 bases). The germline V gene has CDR1 MDHEN and CDR2 SYDVKM. CDR3 length: 14 amino acids. V shed 7 bases and J shed 5 bases, with 17 bases lying between them.

The rearrangement uses TRBV28 and TRBJ2-7, with D maybe TRBD2 (5 bases). The CDR3 consists of 13 residues. Germline V lookup: CDR1 MDHEN, CDR2 SYDVKM. Trimming left V 7 bases short and J 0 bases short, with 10 bases between. For the CDR3, the DNA is TGTGCCAGCACCCGGGGTTTCTCCTACGAGCAGTACTTC. Translation: CASTRGFSYEQYF.

The CDR3 loop reads CASSQVSAEREETQYF. CDR3 DNA: TGTGCCAGCAGCCAAGTCAGCGCGGAGCGGGAAGAGACCCAGTACTTC. This chain links TRBV4-2 with TRBJ2-5; tentatively, D is TRBD2 (6 bases). Trimming took off 1 base at V and 3 bases at J, with 15 bases between the two ends. CDR1 is LGHNA and CDR2 is YNFKEQ in the germline V gene. The CDR3 has 16 amino acids.

This chain links TRBV29-1 with TRBJ2-5; D perhaps matches TRBD1 (5 bases). Deletions cut 0 bases from V and 1 base from J, with 9 bases between. Looked up from germline, CDR1 is SQVTM and CDR2 is ANQGSEA. The CDR3 covers 14 residues. This CDR3 reads CSVEEGQGQETQYF. DNA for the CDR3: TGCAGCGTTGAAGAGGGGCAGGGCCAAGAGACCCAGTACTTC.

The chain is built from TRBV7-8 and TRBJ1-1; D may be TRBD1 (6 bases). Trimming pared 3 bases from V and 4 bases from J, leaving 12 bases between. CDR1 is SGHVS, CDR2 FQNEAQ, per germline. The CDR3 sequence is 14 residues long. For the CDR3, the DNA is TGTGCCAGCAGCTTCACAGGGACCTTCACTGAAGCTTTCTTT. Translating it yields CASSFTGTFTEAFF.

The CDR3 bases are TGTGCCAGCAGTTACTCGCGCGGGACAGGGGGGGACGAGCAGTACTTC. As protein: CASSYSRGTGGDEQYF. The V call is TRBV6-5, the J call TRBJ2-7; 11 positions agree with TRBD1. The CDR3 has 16 amino acids. From germline, CDR1 is MNHEY and CDR2 SVGAGI. V lost 0 bases, J lost 5 bases, and 6 bases stayed unmatched.

The rearrangement uses TRBV4-2 and TRBJ2-3; 11 bases line up with TRBD2. The germline V gene has CDR1 LGHNA and CDR2 YNFKEQ. This CDR3 is built from 17 residues. V lost 0 bases and J lost 1; bases outside the gene matches: 3. In nucleotides, the CDR3 is TGTGCCAGCAGCCAAGAGCTAGCGGGAGGTGGCACAGATACGCAGTATTTT. Translated, it gives CASSQELAGGGTDTQYF.

Only a few counts were recorded for this clone. The chain couples TRBV4-1 to TRBJ2-1, with 8 bases that match TRBD2. This CDR3 is built from 17 residues. V was clipped by 1 base and J by 6 bases; unmatched bases: 11. Germline CDR1 MGHRA, CDR2 YSYEKL. CDR3 loop: CASSQGGGGLAGNEQFF. The CDR3 bases are TGCGCCAGCAGCCAAGGGGGAGGTGGTCTAGCGGGCAATGAGCAGTTCTTC.

The chain recombines TRBV28 with TRBJ2-7, with 7 nucleotides matching TRBD2. The CDR3 contains 19 residues. Per the germline V gene, CDR1 is MDHEN and CDR2 is SYDVKM. V lost 1 base and J lost 9; bases outside the gene matches: 24. CDR3 region: CASSLFGSRASGKRVAQYF. CDR3 DNA sequence: TGTGCCAGCAGTTTATTTGGCAGTCGGGCTAGCGGCAAGCGGGTGGCGCAGTACTTC. Looking up the rest from reference TRBV28 and TRBJ2-7 gives the full variable domain: DVKVTQSSRYLVKRTGEKVFLECVQDMDHENMFWYRQDPGLGLRLIYFSYDVKMKEKGDIPEGYSVSREKKERFSLILESASTNQTSMYLCASSLFGSRASGKRVAQYFGPGTRLTVT.

The rearrangement uses TRBV24-1 and TRBJ2-2, with TRBD1 as a possible D gene (6 bases). V was clipped by 12 bases and J by 6 bases, with 16 bases between them. This CDR3 has 13 residues. CDR1 is KGHDR, CDR2 SFDVKD, per germline. CDR3 nucleotides: TGTGCCGCATTTTTGGGGGCTTCCGGGGAGCTGTTTTTT. Its protein product is CAAFLGASGELFF.

The rearrangement joins TRBV19 to TRBJ2-7; weak D call: TRBD1 (7 bases). V gave up 1 base and J gave up 0 bases, with 10 bases separating them. CDR1 is LNHDA, CDR2 SQIVND, per germline (reference sequence). The CDR3 spans 15 residues. The CDR3 protein is CASSIAQGGSYEQYF. The DNA of the CDR3 is TGTGCCAGTAGTATAGCCCAGGGGGGCTCCTACGAGCAGTACTTC.

This sequence joins TRBV20-1 and TRBJ2-1; 14 bases align to TRBD2. Per the germline V gene, CDR1 is DFQATT and CDR2 is SNEGSKA (reference sequence). There are 17 residues in the CDR3. V was pared by 3 bases and J by 3 bases, with 7 bases of the junction left unmatched. CDR3: CSASSPGLAGDYNEQFF. In nucleotides, the CDR3 is TGCAGTGCTAGTTCCCCGGGACTAGCGGGAGACTACAATGAGCAGTTCTTC.

The rearrangement joins TRBV7-8 to TRBJ2-1, with 7 bases fitting TRBD1. The CDR3 consists of 14 residues. V trimming: 5 bases; J trimming: 7 bases; junction bases outside the gene matches: 8. The germline V gene has CDR1 SGHVS and CDR2 FQNEAQ. The DNA of the CDR3 is TGTGCCAGCAGCCCGCGGCCCAGGGGGAATGAGCAGTTCTTC. It yields the protein CASSPRPRGNEQFF.

This chain links TRBV7-8 with TRBJ1-1; 9 nucleotides agree with TRBD1. The CDR3 spans 16 residues. The germline CDR1 and CDR2 sequences are SGHVS and FQNEAQ. J lost 4 bases, V lost 5 bases, and 11 bases had no gene match. The CDR3 here is CASSRDRGLQGTEAFF. The CDR3 DNA sequence: TGTGCCAGCAGCAGAGACAGGGGGTTACAGGGCACTGAAGCTTTCTTT.

The chain is built from TRBV3-1 (or the pseudogene TRBV3-2) and TRBJ2-3; 7 bases fit TRBD2. This CDR3 is 17 amino acids long. The germline gives CDR1 LGHDT, CDR2 YNNKEL (reference sequence). The ends lost 3 bases at V and 2 bases at J; junction bases unmatched: 11. CDR3 nucleotides: TGTGCCAGCAGCCACTGCGGACTAGAGCCCACCACAGATACGCAGTATTTT. This encodes CASSHCGLEPTTDTQYF.

V gene TRBV6-2 or TRBV6-3 combines with J gene TRBJ2-2; D gene ambiguous. The germline V gene has CDR1 MNHEY and CDR2 SVGEGT. The CDR3 consists of 14 residues. Trimming left V 4 bases short and J 0 bases short, with 6 bases between. The CDR3 nucleotides are TGTGCCAGCAGTTGGCAGACGAACACCGGGGAGCTGTTTTTT. Its translation is CASSWQTNTGELFF.

The chain uses TRBV28 and TRBJ2-7, with D possibly being TRBD1 (6 bases). Germline V gene data show CDR1 as MDHEN and CDR2 as SYDVKM. The CDR3 sequence is 16 residues long. V lost 2 bases and J lost 5, with 19 bases in between. CDR3 region: CASSLAPGTRKDEQYF. In DNA, the CDR3 is TGTGCCAGCAGTTTAGCCCCCGGGACAAGGAAGGACGAGCAGTACTTC.

The chain combines TRBV5-1 with TRBJ1-6, with 12 bases lining up with TRBD1. Trimming took 4 bases from V and 10 from J; bases not matched to a gene: 6. This CDR3 is 15 amino acids long. Germline CDR1 reads SGHRS; CDR2 reads YFSETQ. CDR3 amino acids: CASSPGGQGASPLHF. CDR3 in DNA: TGCGCCAGCAGCCCCGGGGGACAGGGGGCATCACCCCTCCACTTT.

This clone was seen only once. The CDR3 DNA reads TGTGCCTGGAGTGTAGGGACAGGGAAGGGGAACACTGAAGCTTTCTTT. Encoded protein: CAWSVGTGKGNTEAFF. The V gene is TRBV30, the J gene TRBJ1-1; 9 positions agree with TRBD1. Germline-derived CDR1 and CDR2 are GTSNPN and SVGIG (reference sequence). Trimming removed 0 bases from V and 1 base from J; junction bases left unmatched: 6. The CDR3 runs to 16 residues.

The V gene is TRBV28, the J gene TRBJ2-1, with 7 bases aligning to TRBD2. The germline V gene has CDR1 MDHEN and CDR2 SYDVKM. The V and J ends lost 3 bases and 10 bases, in that order; junction bases with no gene match: 15. The CDR3 has 16 residues. CDR3 sequence (DNA): TGTGCCAGCAGTTTCCCGGTAGGGATAGCGGGCGGGGAGCAGTTCTTC. This translates into CASSFPVGIAGGEQFF.

The chain joins TRBV4-1 to TRBJ2-5, with 8 bases aligning to TRBD2. Germline CDR1 MGHRA, CDR2 YSYEKL. V lost 0 bases to trimming and J lost 3 bases; unmatched junction nucleotides: 15. The length of the CDR3 is 19 residues. CDR3 sequence: CASSQDRSQAGGLKETQYF. CDR3 nucleotide sequence: TGCGCCAGCAGCCAAGATCGGTCTCAGGCGGGAGGTCTTAAAGAGACCCAGTACTTC.

The chain links TRBV7-9 to TRBJ2-1; 8 nucleotides line up with TRBD1. The V segment lost 3 bases and the J segment 9 bases; nucleotides outside the gene matches: 7. Germline assignment: CDR1 SEHNR and CDR2 FQNEAQ (reference sequence). CDR3 size: 14 residues. In DNA form, the CDR3 reads TGTGCCAGCAGCTTTCGGGCAGGGGGCAGTGAGCAGTTCTTC. Protein sequence: CASSFRAGGSEQFF.